These 18 T cell receptor beta chains were all obtained from the same sample, sequenced in a study of blood T cell repertoires in COVID-19. The assay was immunoSEQ multiplex PCR, and TCRdb's table has in-frame clones only and misses some. This repertoire shows some 400,000 clones, roughly 90% found once; its top ten account for about 0.78%. Sequencing was done on a sample of PBMCs or T cells enriched from blood (not recorded which). The receptors shown here come from a woman in her thirties or forties who had been exposed to COVID-19.

The chain carries TRBV5-1 and TRBJ1-4; tentatively, D is TRBD1 (5 bases). The V end lost 4 bases, the J end lost 7 bases, and 14 bases lay between the germline ends. The CDR3 is 14 residues long. Germline V gives CDR1 SGHRS, CDR2 YFSETQ. As DNA, the CDR3 is TGCGCCAGCAGCCAGGGACTGGACGGTGAAAAACTGTTTTTT. It is translated as CASSQGLDGEKLFF.

The rearrangement uses TRBV30 and TRBJ1-2, with 8 bases matching TRBD1. This CDR3 region has 13 residues. Germline V gene data show CDR1 as GTSNPN and CDR2 as SVGIG (reference sequence). Germline trimming cut 4 bases from V and 8 bases from J; bases unmatched to any gene: 9. The CDR3 nucleotides read TGTGCCTGGACCGCGGACAGGGCGGGCGGCTACACCTTC. Translated, it gives CAWTADRAGGYTF.

J is TRBJ1-5 and V is TRBV4-3; maybe TRBD1 (5 bases). Trimming cost V 0 bases and J 1 base, with 16 bases left between them. Per germline, CDR1 LGHNA and CDR2 YSLEER. The CDR3 has 18 amino acids. CDR3 nucleotide sequence: TGCGCCAGCAGCCAAGAATCGGGGGATAAGCGAAGCAATCAGCCCCAGCATTTT. Translating it yields CASSQESGDKRSNQPQHF.

The V gene is TRBV5-1, the J gene TRBJ1-2; TRBD1 aligns across 7 bases. From germline, CDR1 is SGHRS and CDR2 YFSETQ. This CDR3 region has 15 residues. Losses at the gene ends were 4 bases for V and 2 bases for J; bases not matched to a gene: 8. DNA for the CDR3: TGCGCCAGCAGCCGGGACGCACAGGGGAACTATGGCTACACCTTC. Residues: CASSRDAQGNYGYTF.

The chain has TRBV7-2 and TRBJ1-5, with 9 bases fitting TRBD1. Germline V gene data show CDR1 as SGHTA and CDR2 as FQGNSA. This CDR3 comprises 14 residues. With V trimmed by 6 bases and J by 5 bases, 5 bases remained unmatched. CDR3 bases: TGTGCCAGCAGTTCCGGGACAGGGTATCAGCCCCAGCATTTT. This codes for CASSSGTGYQPQHF.

Note on this clone: Other nucleotide sequences from this sample produce the same CDR3. The rearrangement uses TRBV27 and TRBJ1-1; weak D call: TRBD1 (5 bases). V lost 2 bases to trimming and J lost 1 base, with 8 bases between them. CDR3 length equals 14 residues. Germline V gives CDR1 MNHEY, CDR2 SMNVEV (reference sequence). The DNA of the CDR3 is TGTGCCAGCAGTTTACCAGGACAGAACACTGAAGCTTTCTTT. It translates to CASSLPGQNTEAFF.

This chain joins TRBV12-3 or TRBV12-4 and TRBJ1-1, with D possibly TRBD1 on 6 matching bases. The length of the CDR3 is 12 residues. V shed 8 bases and J shed 8 bases, with 15 bases lying between them. The CDR3 here is CASGPGGREAFF. The CDR3 DNA follows: TGTGCCAGCGGTCCGGGGGGGCGAGAAGCTTTCTTT.

V is TRBV5-1 and J is TRBJ1-1; D not resolved. CDR3 length: 15 residues. Deletions cut 2 bases from V and 0 bases from J, with 11 bases between. The germline V gene encodes CDR1 SGHRS and CDR2 YFSETQ. CDR3 amino acids: CASSFGGSMNTEAFF. CDR3 in DNA: TGCGCCAGCAGCTTCGGAGGTTCTATGAACACTGAAGCTTTCTTT.

The CDR3 protein is CAWRTRVALIGTDTQYF. The CDR3 DNA reads TGTGCCTGGAGGACCAGGGTTGCACTCATAGGGACAGATACGCAGTATTTT. The chain couples TRBV30 to TRBJ2-3; possibly TRBD1 for D (5 bases). The CDR3 totals 17 residues. Trimming removed 3 bases at V and 3 bases at J, with 22 bases between. Per germline, CDR1 GTSNPN and CDR2 SVGIG (reference sequence).

The chain couples TRBV25-1 to TRBJ1-1; D might be TRBD1 (6 bases). CDR1 is MGHDK and CDR2 is SYGVNS in the germline V gene. The CDR3 has 17 amino acids. Trimming took off 5 bases at V and 1 base at J, with 20 bases between the two ends. This chain's CDR3 is CASSYRTSGARNTEAFF. CDR3 DNA: TGTGCCAGCAGTTACCGAACGTCAGGGGCCCGGAACACTGAAGCTTTCTTT.

This clone has only one observation. This rearrangement joins TRBV7-3 to TRBJ1-2, with 7 bases aligning to TRBD1. CDR3 size: 14 residues. Germline V lookup: CDR1 SGHTA, CDR2 FQGTGA. V shed 5 bases, J shed 7 bases, and the junction held 10 bases outside the gene matches. The CDR3 bases are TGTGCCAGCAGCCGGGACAGAGGTGAATCTGGCTACACCTTC. This translates into CASSRDRGESGYTF.

The V call is TRBV30, the J call TRBJ1-5; TRBD1 might be the D (6 bases). The germline V gene has CDR1 GTSNPN and CDR2 SVGIG (reference sequence). Trimming pared 0 bases from V and 4 bases from J, leaving 10 bases between. The CDR3 spans 14 residues. The CDR3 nucleotides read TGTGCCTGGAGTGTAAAGGGGGAAAATCAGCCCCAGCATTTT. This sequence encodes CAWSVKGENQPQHF. The full variable domain, in which reference TRBV30 and TRBJ1-5 provide the parts outside the CDR3, is SQTIHQWPATLVQPVGSPLSLECTVEGTSNPNLYWYRQAAGRGLQLLFYSVGIGQISSEVPQNLSASRPQDRQFILSSKKLLLSDSGFYLCAWSVKGENQPQHFGDGTRLSIL.

This rearrangement joins TRBV4-1 to TRBJ1-2; D gene unclear. Per germline, CDR1 MGHRA and CDR2 YSYEKL. The ends were cut back, 0 bases at V and 1 base at J, with 9 bases in the middle. CDR3 length equals 15 residues. CDR3 DNA sequence: TGCGCCAGCAGCCAAGATGGGCAGGTTAACTATGGCTACACCTTC. Amino acid sequence: CASSQDGQVNYGYTF.

V and J are TRBV7-6 and TRBJ1-1; D call uncertain. Trimming left V 3 bases short and J 4 bases short, with 9 bases between. Germline V CDR1 and CDR2: SGHVS, FNYEAQ. The CDR3 is made up of 13 amino acids. CDR3 DNA: TGTGCCAGCAGCTTTCTAACAGCCACTGAAGCTTTCTTT. This sequence encodes CASSFLTATEAFF.

The J gene is TRBJ1-6, the V gene TRBV6-5, with D hard to call. Germline CDR1 MNHEY, CDR2 SVGAGI. The germline V and J ends were trimmed by 2 bases and 7 bases, with 6 bases remaining between them. The CDR3 sequence is 13 residues long. The CDR3 DNA sequence: TGTGCCAGCAGTTACGGTCAGAATTCACCCCTCCACTTT. Amino acids: CASSYGQNSPLHF.

The chain uses TRBV19 and TRBJ2-1, with 7 bases aligning to TRBD1. J was trimmed by 4 bases and V by 4 bases; bases with no gene match: 4. There are 14 residues in the CDR3. Germline assignment: CDR1 LNHDA and CDR2 SQIVND (reference sequence). The CDR3 DNA follows: TGTGCCAGTAGTACCCCGGGACAGTACAATGAGCAGTTCTTC. Its protein product is CASSTPGQYNEQFF.

The chain couples TRBV19 to TRBJ2-5; 10 nucleotides match TRBD2. The CDR3 contains 15 residues. In germline, CDR1 is LNHDA, CDR2 SQIVND (reference sequence). Trimming cost V 5 bases and J 4 bases; bases outside gene matches: 7. The CDR3 DNA sequence: TGTGCCAGTAGTGGGCTAGCGGGGGAAGGAGAGACCCAGTACTTC. Translating it yields CASSGLAGEGETQYF.

For the CDR3, the DNA is TGTGCCAGCAGTGTTGGGCAGGGGTTAGTCCAGAGGTTCTTC. Amino acid sequence: CASSVGQGLVQRFF. The chain couples TRBV2 to TRBJ2-1, with D perhaps TRBD1 (6 bases). With 4 bases removed from V and 15 bases from J, the gap between germline ends came to 22 bases. The CDR3 consists of 14 residues. Germline V gene lookup returns CDR1 SNHLY and CDR2 FYNNEI.